The present TCR beta chain was sequenced within a study of PD-L1 blockade in urothelial cancer. Study-wide background: The researchers analyzed blood 3 weeks (second dose) and 6 weeks after treatment start. Across blood samples, T cells had a median count of about 150,000. Study-level findings and limits: Improved survival was predicted by pretreatment blood TCR clonality below the median.

Patients were diagnosed with urothelial carcinoma, either locally advanced or metastatic. On this clone itself: As yet, its antigen is unknown.

Sequenced by immunoSEQ multiplex PCR; TCRdb stores in-frame clones only, minus some. The data contain over 40,000 clones, roughly 82% of them seen just once; the ten biggest clones take up 3% to 3.5%. The sequence derives from a man aged 65 to 79 with urothelial cancer. This sample comprised PBMCs, obtained around atezolizumab (anti-PD-L1) treatment.

CDR3 protein: CASSQDAGGSYGYTF. The CDR3 bases are TGCGCCAGCAGCCAAGATGCCGGGGGATCCTATGGCTACACCTTC. This chain joins TRBV4-3 and TRBJ1-2, with TRBD1 as a possible D gene (5 bases). The CDR3 length is 15 residues. Trimming stripped 0 bases from V and 4 bases from J, with 12 bases between. Germline values: CDR1 LGHNA, CDR2 YSLEER.